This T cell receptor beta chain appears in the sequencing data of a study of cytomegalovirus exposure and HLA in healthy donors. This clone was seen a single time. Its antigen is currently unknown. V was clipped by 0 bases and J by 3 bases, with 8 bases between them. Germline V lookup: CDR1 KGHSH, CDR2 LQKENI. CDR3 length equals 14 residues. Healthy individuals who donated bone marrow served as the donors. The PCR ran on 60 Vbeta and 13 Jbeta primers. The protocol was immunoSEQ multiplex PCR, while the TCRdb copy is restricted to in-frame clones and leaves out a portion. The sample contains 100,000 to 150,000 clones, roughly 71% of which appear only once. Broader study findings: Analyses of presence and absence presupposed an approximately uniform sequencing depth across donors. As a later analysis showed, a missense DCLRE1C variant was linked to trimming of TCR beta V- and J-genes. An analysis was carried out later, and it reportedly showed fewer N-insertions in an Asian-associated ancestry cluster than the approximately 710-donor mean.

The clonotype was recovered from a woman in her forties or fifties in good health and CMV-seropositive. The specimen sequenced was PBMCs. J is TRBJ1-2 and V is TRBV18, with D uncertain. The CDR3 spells CASSPPPVYYGYTF. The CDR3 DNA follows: TGTGCCAGCTCACCACCTCCGGTCTACTATGGCTACACCTTC.